Listed below are T cell receptor beta chains from one sample, sequenced in a study of blood T cell repertoires in COVID-19. Here immunoSEQ multiplex PCR was the method, and the copy in TCRdb shows in-frame clones only, minus some. Altogether tens of thousands of clones are present, around 90% being singletons, with the ten largest covering about 2.5%. Input material: peripheral blood. These receptors were taken from a man aged 45-65 years with acute or convalescent COVID-19. CDR3s include the opening cysteine and the closing phenylalanine or tryptophan. D genes are given only for firm matches. The size entry is marked missing in some rows and otherwise reads once, few, many or a size class.

clone_size | j_call | v_call | d_call | cdr3_aa | cdr3_nt
NA | TRBJ2-3 | TRBV4-1 | TRBD1 | CASSRSRGLNTDTQYF | TGCGCCAGCAGCCGATCCAGGGGGCTCAACACAGATACGCAGTATTTT
NA | TRBJ1-6 | TRBV6-5 | TRBD1 | CASTLTGRNSPLHF | TGTGCCAGCACCTTGACAGGGCGAAATTCACCCCTCCACTTT
once | TRBJ1-4 | TRBV29-1 | NA | CSAGSSSTNEKLFF | TGCAGCGCGGGGAGTAGTAGCACTAATGAAAAACTGTTTTTT
NA | TRBJ1-1 | TRBV11-2 | TRBD1 | CASSLSDRAGTEAFF | TGTGCCAGCAGCTTATCGGACAGGGCTGGCACTGAAGCTTTCTTT
NA | TRBJ2-5 | TRBV7-9 | TRBD1 | CASSLVHRGETQYF | TGTGCCAGCAGCTTGGTTCACAGGGGGGAGACCCAGTACTTC
NA | TRBJ1-3 | TRBV7-6 | TRBD1 | CASSMRQGASSGNTIYF | TGTGCCAGCAGCATGCGACAGGGGGCCAGCTCTGGAAACACCATATATTTT
NA | TRBJ2-7 | TRBV7-2 | TRBD1 | CASSSPGQGYEQYF | TGTGCCAGCAGCTCACCGGGACAGGGTTACGAGCAGTACTTC
NA | TRBJ1-4 | TRBV11-2 | NA | CASSVSTTTNEKLFF | TGTGCCAGCAGCGTATCAACTACAACTAATGAAAAACTGTTTTTT
NA | TRBJ1-1 | TRBV10-3 | NA | CAITETGGNTEAFF | TGTGCCATCACCGAGACAGGAGGGAACACTGAAGCTTTCTTT
NA | TRBJ2-7 | TRBV10-3 | TRBD1 | CAISESTRTGGEEQYF | TGTGCCATCAGTGAGTCTACAAGGACAGGGGGCGAAGAGCAGTACTTC
NA | TRBJ2-1 | TRBV4-2 | TRBD1 | CASSQGWTGDEQFF | TGTGCCAGCAGCCAAGGTTGGACAGGGGATGAGCAGTTCTTC
NA | TRBJ2-1 | TRBV7-9 | TRBD2 | CASSLALAGGYNEQFF | TGTGCCAGCAGCTTAGCCCTAGCGGGGGGTTACAATGAGCAGTTCTTC
NA | TRBJ2-1 | TRBV5-1 | TRBD2 | CASSFPSGGRDEQFF | TGCGCCAGCAGCTTTCCTAGCGGGGGACGCGATGAGCAGTTCTTC
NA | TRBJ2-1 | TRBV5-1 | TRBD1 | CASSAISGTGNEQFF | TGCGCCAGCAGCGCGATTTCCGGGACAGGCAATGAGCAGTTCTTC
NA | TRBJ1-5 | TRBV28 | NA | CASSFSRGRGQPQHF | TGTGCCAGCAGTTTTTCCAGGGGACGAGGTCAGCCCCAGCATTTT
NA | TRBJ1-2 | TRBV6-6 | TRBD1 | CASNLDRGIYGYTF | TGTGCCAGCAACTTGGACAGGGGGATCTATGGCTACACCTTC
NA | TRBJ1-5 | TRBV7-8 | NA | CASSVREGNQPQHF | TGTGCCAGCAGCGTCCGGGAGGGCAATCAGCCCCAGCATTTT
NA | TRBJ1-1 | TRBV6-1 | TRBD1 | CASSESDRANTEAFF | TGTGCCAGCAGTGAATCAGACAGGGCGAACACTGAAGCTTTCTTT
NA | TRBJ1-1 | TRBV24-1 | NA | CATAGVTGEAFF | TGTGCCACCGCGGGGGTAACAGGGGAAGCTTTCTTT
NA | TRBJ1-6 | TRBV6-2/TRBV6-3 | TRBD1 | CASSWGDSSSPLHF | TGTGCCAGCAGTTGGGGGGACAGCTCTTCACCCCTCCACTTT
NA | TRBJ1-2 | TRBV5-6 | NA | CASSLVSLANYGYTF | TGTGCCAGCAGCTTGGTCTCCCTTGCTAACTATGGCTACACCTTC
NA | TRBJ2-3 | TRBV28 | TRBD2 | CASSPGLAASTDTQYF | TGTGCCAGCAGTCCAGGTCTAGCGGCCAGCACAGATACGCAGTATTTT
NA | TRBJ1-1 | TRBV20-1 | TRBD1 | CSARTGREAFF | TGCAGTGCTCGGACAGGGCGTGAAGCTTTCTTT
NA | TRBJ1-4 | TRBV4-2 | TRBD1 | CASSQAGQGALDEKLFF | TGTGCCAGCAGCCAAGCGGGACAGGGGGCTCTTGATGAAAAACTGTTTTTT
NA | TRBJ1-2 | TRBV6-5 | TRBD1 | CASSSPGTGYGYTF | TGTGCCAGCAGTTCACCAGGGACAGGCTATGGCTACACCTTC
few | TRBJ2-3 | TRBV11-2 | NA | CASSLGIDTQYF | TGTGCCAGCAGCTTAGGTATAGATACGCAGTATTTT
NA | TRBJ2-7 | TRBV5-4 | NA | CASSLGLGDEQYF | TGTGCCAGCAGCTTGGGGCTAGGAGACGAGCAGTACTTC
NA | TRBJ2-1 | TRBV12-3/TRBV12-4 | NA | CASRLTMGNEQFF | TGTGCCAGCAGACTAACCATGGGCAATGAGCAGTTCTTC
NA | TRBJ1-1 | TRBV11-2 | NA | CASSFSRNTEAFF | TGTGCCAGCAGCTTTAGCAGGAACACTGAAGCTTTCTTT
NA | TRBJ1-2 | TRBV2 | NA | CASSGGVGGYGYTF | TGTGCCAGCAGCGGGGGGGTGGGCGGCTATGGCTACACCTTC
NA | TRBJ2-1 | TRBV3-1/TRBV3-2 | TRBD2 | CASSQDVREGNEQFF | TGTGCCAGCAGCCAGGACGTGCGGGAGGGCAATGAGCAGTTCTTC
NA | TRBJ2-2 | TRBV6-6 | NA | CASSYGGAGELFF | TGTGCCAGCAGTTACGGCGGCGCCGGGGAGCTGTTTTTT
NA | TRBJ2-1 | TRBV10-3 | NA | CAISPLRRKWGEQFF | TGTGCCATCAGCCCACTACGGAGGAAGTGGGGTGAGCAGTTCTTC
NA | TRBJ1-6 | TRBV4-2 | NA | CASSQVQGRDNSPLHF | TGTGCCAGCAGCCAAGTACAGGGTAGAGATAATTCACCCCTCCACTTT
once | TRBJ2-2 | TRBV27 | NA | CASTTNLGELFF | TGTGCCAGCACCACTAACCTAGGGGAGCTGTTTTTT